Listed below are T cell receptor beta chains from one sample, sequenced in a study of blood T cell repertoires in COVID-19. Sequencing used immunoSEQ multiplex PCR; TCRdb keeps in-frame clones, though not all of them. The table lists hundreds of thousands of clones, approximately 90% of them singletons. The sequencing sample was made of PBMCs or T cells enriched from blood (not recorded which). Every receptor here comes from a man aged 30 to 39 who had recovered from COVID-19. Each CDR3 is given with its conserved first and last residue. D genes are given only for firm matches. Rows give clone size only sometimes, using once, few, many, or a class for an expanded clone.

J gene: TRBJ1-5; V gene: TRBV9; clone size: NA; D gene: NA; CDR3 DNA: TGTGCCAGCAGCGTAGGGGGGGTCAATCAGCCCCAGCATTTT; CDR3 protein: CASSVGGVNQPQHF
J gene: TRBJ1-2; V gene: TRBV7-9; clone size: NA; D gene: TRBD1; CDR3 DNA: TGTGCCAGCAGCACTAGACAGGGGAGAGATGGCTACACCTTC; CDR3 protein: CASSTRQGRDGYTF
J gene: TRBJ2-7; V gene: TRBV6-5; clone size: NA; D gene: NA; CDR3 DNA: TGTGCCAGCAGTTACCCGGGTAGCGACGAGCAGTACTTC; CDR3 protein: CASSYPGSDEQYF
J gene: TRBJ1-2; V gene: TRBV27; clone size: NA; D gene: TRBD1; CDR3 DNA: TGTGCCAGCTACTCAGGGTCCAGGGGGCTCGGCGGCTACACCTTC; CDR3 protein: CASYSGSRGLGGYTF
J gene: TRBJ2-3; V gene: TRBV19; clone size: NA; D gene: TRBD2; CDR3 DNA: TGTGCCAGTAGTGCGGTCCTAGCGGGACGTGGCACAGATACGCAGTATTTT; CDR3 protein: CASSAVLAGRGTDTQYF
J gene: TRBJ1-2; V gene: TRBV28; clone size: NA; D gene: TRBD1; CDR3 DNA: TGTGCCAGCAGGTCGACAGGGGATGGCTACACCTTC; CDR3 protein: CASRSTGDGYTF
J gene: TRBJ1-1; V gene: TRBV7-9; clone size: NA; D gene: TRBD1; CDR3 DNA: TGTGCCAGCAGCCTTACAGGGGCAGCTTTCTTT; CDR3 protein: CASSLTGAAFF
J gene: TRBJ2-1; V gene: TRBV19; clone size: NA; D gene: TRBD1; CDR3 DNA: TGTGCCAGTAGTATTGCGAAGCGGGACAGGGGCTACAATGAGCAGTTCTTC; CDR3 protein: CASSIAKRDRGYNEQFF
J gene: TRBJ2-2; V gene: TRBV19; clone size: once; D gene: NA; CDR3 DNA: TGTGCCAGTAGTGGGTGGGCCCGCACCGGGGAGCTGTTTTTT; CDR3 protein: CASSGWARTGELFF
J gene: TRBJ1-2; V gene: TRBV7-9; clone size: NA; D gene: TRBD1; CDR3 DNA: TGTGCCAGCAGCGCAAACAGGGGGCGCCAGGTCGAAAGCTATGGCTACACCTTC; CDR3 protein: CASSANRGRQVESYGYTF
J gene: TRBJ2-1; V gene: TRBV5-4; clone size: NA; D gene: TRBD2; CDR3 DNA: TGTGCCAGCAGCTGGCCGCGGGGGGAAAGAGAGCAGTTCTTC; CDR3 protein: CASSWPRGEREQFF
J gene: TRBJ2-5; V gene: TRBV24-1; clone size: NA; D gene: NA; CDR3 DNA: TGTGCCACCAGTGATGCAGGGGTCCAAGAGACCCAGTACTTC; CDR3 protein: CATSDAGVQETQYF
J gene: TRBJ2-3; V gene: TRBV28; clone size: NA; D gene: NA; CDR3 DNA: TGTGCCACCATAATGACAGGGAGGATCACAGATACGCAGTATTTT; CDR3 protein: CATIMTGRITDTQYF
J gene: TRBJ2-2; V gene: TRBV7-9; clone size: NA; D gene: TRBD1; CDR3 DNA: TGTGCCAGCAACAGGGACAGGGTCACCGGGGAGCTGTTTTTT; CDR3 protein: CASNRDRVTGELFF
J gene: TRBJ1-2; V gene: TRBV30; clone size: NA; D gene: NA; CDR3 DNA: TGTGCCTGGAGTGTGTCGGCAGGGTATTCCTACAGCTATGGCTACACCTTC; CDR3 protein: CAWSVSAGYSYSYGYTF
J gene: TRBJ1-6; V gene: TRBV2; clone size: NA; D gene: NA; CDR3 DNA: TGTGCCAGCAGTGAGTCAACAGTTCCCTCCTATAATTCACCCCTCCACTTT; CDR3 protein: CASSESTVPSYNSPLHF
J gene: TRBJ1-1; V gene: TRBV7-2; clone size: NA; D gene: NA; CDR3 DNA: TGTGCCAGCAGCTTTCCGGGGAACACTGAAGCTTTCTTT; CDR3 protein: CASSFPGNTEAFF
J gene: TRBJ1-1; V gene: TRBV5-1; clone size: NA; D gene: NA; CDR3 DNA: TGCGCCAGCAGACGTCCTGACAGACATACTGAAGCTTTCTTT; CDR3 protein: CASRRPDRHTEAFF
J gene: TRBJ2-1; V gene: TRBV4-1; clone size: NA; D gene: TRBD2; CDR3 DNA: TGCGCCAGCAGCCCCCAACTAGCGGGGGCCCTTCAGCAGTTCTTC; CDR3 protein: CASSPQLAGALQQFF
J gene: TRBJ1-2; V gene: TRBV28; clone size: NA; D gene: TRBD1; CDR3 DNA: TGTGCCAGTTTGGACAGGGTATTTGATGGCTACACCTTC; CDR3 protein: CASLDRVFDGYTF
J gene: TRBJ1-1; V gene: TRBV7-9; clone size: NA; D gene: NA; CDR3 DNA: TGTGCCAGCAGCCCCTGGGACTCCCTGAACACTGAAGCTTTCTTT; CDR3 protein: CASSPWDSLNTEAFF
J gene: TRBJ2-7; V gene: TRBV5-1; clone size: NA; D gene: NA; CDR3 DNA: TGCGCCAGCAGCTTGGAAGGCAATACGGGAGCAAGAAACGAGCAGTACTTC; CDR3 protein: CASSLEGNTGARNEQYF
J gene: TRBJ1-1; V gene: TRBV11-3; clone size: NA; D gene: NA; CDR3 DNA: TGTGCCAGCAGCCCCCGTCTATACACTGAAGCTTTCTTT; CDR3 protein: CASSPRLYTEAFF
J gene: TRBJ1-2; V gene: TRBV4-1; clone size: NA; D gene: NA; CDR3 DNA: TGCGCCAGCAGCTCACATTCAGGGCAGAAGGATGGCTACACCTTC; CDR3 protein: CASSSHSGQKDGYTF
J gene: TRBJ1-1; V gene: TRBV19; clone size: NA; D gene: NA; CDR3 DNA: TGTGCCAGTACCCGGAGTATACTAGGGATCACTGAAGCTTTCTTT; CDR3 protein: CASTRSILGITEAFF
J gene: TRBJ1-2; V gene: TRBV9; clone size: NA; D gene: TRBD1; CDR3 DNA: TGTGCCAGCAGCGTAGGTGAGACAGGGGGTGGCTATGGCTACACCTTC; CDR3 protein: CASSVGETGGGYGYTF
J gene: TRBJ1-1; V gene: TRBV5-4; clone size: NA; D gene: NA; CDR3 DNA: TGTGCCAGCAGCTTTGGGGGGGCACAGAACACTGAAGCTTTCTTT; CDR3 protein: CASSFGGAQNTEAFF
J gene: TRBJ1-1; V gene: TRBV9; clone size: NA; D gene: NA; CDR3 DNA: TGTGCCAGCAGGAGGGGAGGGGTGAACACTGAAGCTTTCTTT; CDR3 protein: CASRRGGVNTEAFF
J gene: TRBJ2-7; V gene: TRBV5-4; clone size: NA; D gene: TRBD1; CDR3 DNA: TGTGCCAGCAGCCCGCGGACAGGGGCCTCCTACGAGCAGTACTTC; CDR3 protein: CASSPRTGASYEQYF
J gene: TRBJ2-3; V gene: TRBV9; clone size: NA; D gene: NA; CDR3 DNA: TGTGCCAGCAGCGTAGGGGCGGGCGGAAGAGATACGCAGTATTTT; CDR3 protein: CASSVGAGGRDTQYF
J gene: TRBJ2-2; V gene: TRBV6-5; clone size: NA; D gene: NA; CDR3 DNA: TGTGCCAGCAGTACCACAGGGACCACCGGGGAGCTGTTTTTT; CDR3 protein: CASSTTGTTGELFF
J gene: TRBJ2-5; V gene: TRBV4-1; clone size: NA; D gene: TRBD2; CDR3 DNA: TGCGCCAGCAGCCGATTCGGACTTGCGGGGGGGAAGGAGACCCAGTACTTC; CDR3 protein: CASSRFGLAGGKETQYF
J gene: TRBJ1-6; V gene: TRBV7-9; clone size: NA; D gene: NA; CDR3 DNA: TGTGCCAGCAGCTTAGCACAGGGAGGGTATAATTCACCCCTCCACTTT; CDR3 protein: CASSLAQGGYNSPLHF
J gene: TRBJ1-5; V gene: TRBV28; clone size: NA; D gene: TRBD1; CDR3 DNA: TGTGCCAGCAGTTTGAGACAGGGCCCCCCTCATTTT; CDR3 protein: CASSLRQGPPHF
J gene: TRBJ1-1; V gene: TRBV18; clone size: NA; D gene: TRBD1; CDR3 DNA: TGTGCCAGCTCACCCGACAGGGGGGTCGCCCAAGCTTTCTTT; CDR3 protein: CASSPDRGVAQAFF
J gene: TRBJ2-6; V gene: TRBV14; clone size: NA; D gene: TRBD2; CDR3 DNA: TGTGCCAGCAGCCCCTCAGCGGGGAACTCTGGGGCCAACGTCCTGACTTTC; CDR3 protein: CASSPSAGNSGANVLTF
J gene: TRBJ1-5; V gene: TRBV6-1; clone size: NA; D gene: NA; CDR3 DNA: TGTGCCAGCAGTGTATCTTCCGGAGATAGCAATCAGCCCCAGCATTTT; CDR3 protein: CASSVSSGDSNQPQHF
J gene: TRBJ1-6; V gene: TRBV11-2; clone size: once; D gene: NA; CDR3 DNA: TGTGCCAGCAGCTTAGGGGGGCACCTTAATTCACCCCTCCACTTT; CDR3 protein: CASSLGGHLNSPLHF
J gene: TRBJ2-5; V gene: TRBV28; clone size: NA; D gene: NA; CDR3 DNA: TGTGCCAGCAGTTCACTACCGGAGACCCAGTACTTC; CDR3 protein: CASSSLPETQYF
J gene: TRBJ2-7; V gene: TRBV12-5; clone size: NA; D gene: NA; CDR3 DNA: TGTGCTAGTGCCGGCGGGGGCAGGGGATACGAGCAGTACTTC; CDR3 protein: CASAGGGRGYEQYF
J gene: TRBJ1-6; V gene: TRBV5-1; clone size: NA; D gene: NA; CDR3 DNA: TGCGCCAGCAACGACGGCGGGAATTCACCCCTCCACTTT; CDR3 protein: CASNDGGNSPLHF
J gene: TRBJ1-2; V gene: TRBV5-6; clone size: NA; D gene: NA; CDR3 DNA: TGTGCCAGCAGCTCCCCGGGGGAGCACTATGGCTACACCTTC; CDR3 protein: CASSSPGEHYGYTF
J gene: TRBJ1-4; V gene: TRBV5-4; clone size: NA; D gene: TRBD1; CDR3 DNA: TGTGCCAGCAGCTTGGCCGGAGTACAGGGGGGCGAAAAACTGTTTTTT; CDR3 protein: CASSLAGVQGGEKLFF
J gene: TRBJ1-6; V gene: TRBV10-3; clone size: NA; D gene: NA; CDR3 DNA: TGTGCCATCAGTGAGTACAGTACATCTTCACCCCTCCACTTT; CDR3 protein: CAISEYSTSSPLHF
J gene: TRBJ1-2; V gene: TRBV5-1; clone size: NA; D gene: NA; CDR3 DNA: TGCGCCAGCAGCTTGGAGGGAGGGTATGGCTACACCTTC; CDR3 protein: CASSLEGGYGYTF
J gene: TRBJ2-7; V gene: TRBV4-1; clone size: NA; D gene: NA; CDR3 DNA: TGCGCCAGCAGCCCTATCCGGACTGAAAGCTCCTACGAGCAGTACTTC; CDR3 protein: CASSPIRTESSYEQYF
J gene: TRBJ1-5; V gene: TRBV5-1; clone size: NA; D gene: NA; CDR3 DNA: TGCGCCAGCAGCTTGTTGGGGGCGGATAATCAGCCCCAGCATTTT; CDR3 protein: CASSLLGADNQPQHF
J gene: TRBJ2-5; V gene: TRBV4-2; clone size: NA; D gene: TRBD1; CDR3 DNA: TGTGCCAGCAGCCAGAATACAGGGGTTGCGCAAGAGACCCAGTACTTC; CDR3 protein: CASSQNTGVAQETQYF
J gene: TRBJ2-7; V gene: TRBV3-1/TRBV3-2; clone size: NA; D gene: NA; CDR3 DNA: TGTGCCAGCAGCCAGGCGGGACGAAACTCCTACGAGCAGTACTTC; CDR3 protein: CASSQAGRNSYEQYF
J gene: TRBJ2-3; V gene: TRBV14; clone size: NA; D gene: NA; CDR3 DNA: TGTGCCAGCAGCCAAGATCTCGTTGAGCGAACGCAGTATTTT; CDR3 protein: CASSQDLVERTQYF
J gene: TRBJ1-6; V gene: TRBV28; clone size: NA; D gene: TRBD1; CDR3 DNA: TGTGCCAGCAGTCCCGTCAGGGGACAGTATTCACCCCTCCACTTT; CDR3 protein: CASSPVRGQYSPLHF
J gene: TRBJ2-3; V gene: TRBV4-2; clone size: NA; D gene: TRBD2; CDR3 DNA: TGTGCCAGCAGCCCGCAGCGGGGGGACACAGATACGCAGTATTTT; CDR3 protein: CASSPQRGDTDTQYF
J gene: TRBJ1-2; V gene: TRBV6-5; clone size: NA; D gene: TRBD1; CDR3 DNA: TGTGCCAGCAGTTACTCAACAGGGGGCGGGTTCTATGGCTACACCTTC; CDR3 protein: CASSYSTGGGFYGYTF
J gene: TRBJ2-1; V gene: TRBV30; clone size: NA; D gene: TRBD1; CDR3 DNA: TGTGCCTGGAGGAAGACAGGGTCACATGAGCAGTTCTTC; CDR3 protein: CAWRKTGSHEQFF
J gene: TRBJ1-1; V gene: TRBV29-1; clone size: NA; D gene: TRBD1; CDR3 DNA: TGCAGCACCAACAGGGGGAGGTCCACTGAAGCTTTCTTT; CDR3 protein: CSTNRGRSTEAFF